Listed below are T cell receptor beta chains from one sample, sequenced in a study of blood T cell repertoires in COVID-19. Clones were read by immunoSEQ multiplex PCR, and TCRdb kept only the in-frame ones, dropping some. Among 340,000 or so clones, 80% to 90% were seen once, and the ten largest hold 1%. Material for sequencing was peripheral blood. The receptors derive from a man between 50 and 59 years old with active or convalescent COVID-19. Both conserved end residues are part of each CDR3. The D gene is left open where the match is weak. The size entry is marked missing in some rows and otherwise reads once, few, many or a size class.

CDR3 DNA	CDR3 protein	clone size	D gene	CDR3 length	V gene	J gene
TGTGCCAGCAGCACGGGAGCCTGGGATGAGCAGTTCTTC	CASSTGAWDEQFF	-	-	13	TRBV11-2	TRBJ2-1
TGTGCCAGTAGTATCAGGGGCGGGAATGAAAAACTGTTTTTT	CASSIRGGNEKLFF	-	-	14	TRBV19	TRBJ1-4
TGTGCCAGCAGTGATCTGGGGGCCTATGGCTACACCTTC	CASSDLGAYGYTF	-	-	13	TRBV6-1	TRBJ1-2
TGTGCCAGTAGTTTGACAGGGGGCACTGAAGCTTTCTTT	CASSLTGGTEAFF	-	TRBD1	13	TRBV19	TRBJ1-1
TGCGCCAGCAGCCAAGTTTTCAGGCAGGGTTATTCACCCCTCCACTTT	CASSQVFRQGYSPLHF	once	-	16	TRBV4-3	TRBJ1-6
TGTGCCAGCACTAGTGGCTTTGGAAACACCATATATTTT	CASTSGFGNTIYF	once	-	13	TRBV6-5	TRBJ1-3
TGTGCCAGCAGCTTAGGTAGCGGGGGGGCCGAGCAGTACTTC	CASSLGSGGAEQYF	-	TRBD2	14	TRBV7-2	TRBJ2-7
TGTGCCAGCAGCCAAGATCAGGTGCCACTAGCGGGAGGGCCGGGGCTCTACAATGAGCAGTTCTTC	CASSQDQVPLAGGPGLYNEQFF	-	TRBD2	22	TRBV3-1/TRBV3-2	TRBJ2-1
TGTGCCAGCAGCCATTCGGGGGTTAATTCACCCCTCCACTTT	CASSHSGVNSPLHF	-	-	14	TRBV4-2	TRBJ1-6
TGTGCCAGCAGCCCTAGGGACTTTCAAGAGACCCAGTACTTC	CASSPRDFQETQYF	few	-	14	TRBV6-2/TRBV6-3	TRBJ2-5
TGTGCCACCTACGCGGGTGCCGGTAATCAGCCCCAGCATTTT	CATYAGAGNQPQHF	-	-	14	TRBV19	TRBJ1-5
TGTGCCAGCAGCGCCGACGGGACAGGGAGGTCACCCCTCCACTTT	CASSADGTGRSPLHF	-	TRBD1	15	TRBV9	TRBJ1-6
TGCGCCAGCATCCCCCGGGACAGCACGAGGACTTTCTTT	CASIPRDSTRTFF	once	TRBD1	13	TRBV23-1	TRBJ1-1
TGTGCCAGCAGTCCTGAAATAGCCTACAATGAGCAGTTCTTC	CASSPEIAYNEQFF	-	-	14	TRBV27	TRBJ2-1
TGTGCCAGTAGTACAGGGTGGACGCCCCAGCATTTT	CASSTGWTPQHF	-	-	12	TRBV19	TRBJ1-5
TGCGCCAGCAGCCCAGAGCTTACTAGCGGGGGGAGCCGGGGGTACAATGAGCAGTTCTTC	CASSPELTSGGSRGYNEQFF	-	TRBD2	20	TRBV4-3	TRBJ2-1
TGTGCCAGCAGCTTATCAGGAGGGGCTGGAAACACCATATATTTT	CASSLSGGAGNTIYF	-	-	15	TRBV7-2	TRBJ1-3
TGTGCCTGGAGTGTACTACGCGAGGAGCAGTTCTTC	CAWSVLREEQFF	-	-	12	TRBV30	TRBJ2-1
TGTGCCAGCAGCCAAGCCCCCGGGACTACCTACTACGAGCAGTACTTC	CASSQAPGTTYYEQYF	-	TRBD2	16	TRBV3-1/TRBV3-2	TRBJ2-7
TGTGCCAGCAGCGTACTAGGGGCGCCCTATGGCTACACCTTC	CASSVLGAPYGYTF	few	-	14	TRBV9	TRBJ1-2
TGTGCCAGCAGCTTATCCTCGGCCCCTACCTACAGGGCTTTCTTT	CASSLSSAPTYRAFF	-	-	15	TRBV11-2	TRBJ1-1
TGCAGCGGGACTCAAACCGGGACAGGGGGCGGGTACGAGCAGTACTTC	CSGTQTGTGGGYEQYF	-	TRBD1	16	TRBV29-1	TRBJ2-7
TGTGCCAGCAGTTTACAGGGCTTGAACACTGAAGCTTTCTTT	CASSLQGLNTEAFF	-	-	14	TRBV28	TRBJ1-1